The subject of this entry is one TCR beta chain. Its antigen is not known. This entry comes from a study of cytomegalovirus exposure and HLA in healthy donors. Study-level results: In a later analysis, V- and J-gene trimming of beta chains associated with a DCLRE1C missense variant, replicated independently. Most CMV-associated TCR beta chains were later found to appear HLA-restricted. Analyzed later, association rates of TCRs varied across HLA loci, with DRB1 most and HLA-C fewest.

13 Jbeta primers and 60 Vbeta primers were used for the PCR. Libraries were prepared by immunoSEQ multiplex PCR; TCRdb keeps only in-frame clonotypes and omits some of them. The sample shows 170,000 or so clones, around four fifths of them seen only once. Germline loops: CDR1 SGDLS, CDR2 YYNGEE. V lost 6 bases and J lost 4, with 22 bases in between. The CDR3 sequence is 16 residues long. The donors (healthy individuals) were bone marrow donors. The clonotype was recovered from a young man in good health and CMV-seronegative. This sequence joins TRBV9 and TRBJ1-2; D might be TRBD1 (5 bases). Sequencing was done on a sample of PBMCs. CDR3 protein: CASTPSAGPAIYGYTF. CDR3 sequence (DNA): TGTGCCAGCACCCCTTCCGCGGGACCAGCTATCTATGGCTACACCTTC.